This T cell receptor (beta chain) was recorded in a study of cytomegalovirus exposure and HLA in healthy donors. Germline values: CDR1 SGHTS, CDR2 YDEGEE. This CDR3 has 12 amino acids. Trimming took 4 bases from V and 7 from J, leaving 9 bases between them. Vbeta (60) and Jbeta (13) primers were used in the PCR. Sequenced by immunoSEQ multiplex PCR; TCRdb stores in-frame clones only, minus some. The repertoire includes over 150,000 clones, approximately 77% of them detected once, and around 1.5% sits in the top ten. Findings and limits, study-wide: Accurate prediction of HLA-A and HLA-B alleles (for most subjects) was reportedly achieved from TCR beta sequences.

This clone occurred a few times. Its antigen is as yet unknown. The TCR was taken from a man aged 18-30 years in good health and CMV-seronegative. The sequencing sample was made of PBMCs. The chain couples TRBV5-8 to TRBJ1-5; no clear D gene. CDR3 nucleotide sequence: TGTGCCAGCAGCAAGGCCGGGCAGCCCCAGCATTTT. Translated: CASSKAGQPQHF. Full variable domain (rest looked up from reference TRBV5-8 and TRBJ1-5): EAGVTQSPTHLIKTRGQQATLRCSPISGHTSVYWYQQALGLGLQFLLWYDEGEERNRGNFPPRFSGRQFPNYSSELNVNALELEDSALYLCASSKAGQPQHFGDGTRLSIL.